Below are 30 T cell receptor beta chains sequenced from a single sample in a study of shared clonotypes between healthy human individuals. Libraries were prepared by immunoSEQ multiplex PCR; TCRdb keeps only in-frame clonotypes and omits some of them. The table records a few hundred thousand clones, roughly 96% of them present only once. Naive CD8 isolation took CD45RO-negative cells positively selected for CCR7 and excluded terminally differentiated effector memory CD45RA+ cells. The source material was naive CD8+ T cells sorted from blood. These receptors all stem from a woman in her thirties in good health.

This clone has only one observation. J is TRBJ2-1 and V is TRBV27, with D possibly being TRBD2 (6 bases). Germline-derived CDR1 and CDR2 are MNHEY and SMNVEV (reference sequence). Trimming removed 5 bases from V and 8 bases from J, with 19 bases in between. The CDR3 extends over 15 amino acids. CDR3 bases: TGTGCCAGCAGTCCCCTCCCGGGAGTTAGGTATGAGCAGTTCTTC. This sequence encodes CASSPLPGVRYEQFF.

The V call is TRBV6-6, the J call TRBJ2-5; tentative D call: TRBD2 (6 bases). The CDR3 sequence is 15 residues long. Trimming shortened V by 6 bases and J by 4 bases, and 18 bases separated the two germline ends. Germline lookup yields CDR1 MNHNY and CDR2 SVGAGI (reference sequence). The CDR3 bases are TGTGCCAGCAGACTGCCGGGCGGAGGGCGAGAGACCCAGTACTTC. Its translation: CASRLPGGGRETQYF.

The chain joins TRBV27 to TRBJ2-1; the D is unclear. The CDR3 length is 12 residues. V dropped 2 bases and J dropped 2 bases, with 1 base sitting between them. Germline V gene data show CDR1 as MNHEY and CDR2 as SMNVEV (reference sequence). CDR3 sequence reads: CASSLTYNEQFF. The CDR3 DNA reads as TGTGCCAGCAGTTTAACCTACAATGAGCAGTTCTTC.

The chain joins TRBV11-2 to TRBJ2-1; 10 bases map to TRBD1. Per the germline V gene, CDR1 is SGHAT and CDR2 is FQNNGV. Trimming at V came to 5 bases and at J to 15 bases, leaving 19 bases not matched to a gene. This CDR3 is 16 amino acids long. The CDR3 protein is CASSPHLGTGVGQTFF. CDR3 DNA sequence: TGTGCCAGCAGCCCCCATCTGGGGACAGGGGTCGGACAAACGTTCTTC.

The CDR3 loop is CASSSDPSGGTTDTQYF. CDR3 nucleotides: TGTGCCAGCAGTTCCGACCCCTCAGGGGGCACCACAGATACGCAGTATTTT. This chain connects TRBV27 to TRBJ2-3, with TRBD1 matching 8 bases. The CDR3 is 17 residues long. Germline V lookup: CDR1 MNHEY, CDR2 SMNVEV (reference sequence). V was pared by 4 bases and J by 2 bases, with 11 bases of the junction left unmatched.

This chain's CDR3 is CASSYVAYEQYF. The CDR3 DNA follows: TGTGCCAGCAGTTACGTTGCCTACGAGCAGTACTTC. The V call is TRBV6-6, the J call TRBJ2-7; D remains unclear. Trimming removed 2 bases from V and 2 bases from J, with 4 bases in between. This CDR3 has 12 residues. Germline V gene lookup returns CDR1 MNHNY and CDR2 SVGAGI (reference sequence).

The chain uses TRBV5-6 and TRBJ2-7; D could derive from TRBD1 or TRBD2 (5 bases each). This CDR3 is built from 14 residues. V lost 5 bases and J 5 bases, leaving 17 bases between the germline ends. Germline assignment: CDR1 SGHDT and CDR2 YYEEEE. The CDR3 is CASSWGISAHEQYF. CDR3 nucleotide sequence: TGTGCCAGCAGTTGGGGGATCTCCGCGCACGAGCAGTACTTC.

The chain's CDR3 is CASSFLQGADNEQFF. DNA of the CDR3: TGTGCCAGCAGTTTCCTACAGGGGGCCGACAATGAGCAGTTCTTC. V and J are TRBV28 and TRBJ2-1; 9 bases fit TRBD1. The V segment lost 3 bases and the J segment 5 bases; nucleotides outside the gene matches: 5. This CDR3 is 15 amino acids long. Germline values: CDR1 MDHEN, CDR2 SYDVKM.

The chain employs TRBV29-1 and TRBJ2-7; D might be TRBD2 (6 bases). Trimming left V 4 bases short and J 6 bases short, with 13 bases between. The length of the CDR3 is 12 residues. Germline-derived CDR1 and CDR2 are SQVTM and ANQGSEA. CDR3: CSVGLGYGEQYF. CDR3 sequence (DNA): TGCAGCGTTGGACTAGGATACGGCGAGCAGTACTTC.

The V call is TRBV27, the J call TRBJ2-5, with TRBD2 matching over 7 bases. The J call may be in error: the DNA end matches TRBJ2-7 better. The germline V gene has CDR1 MNHEY and CDR2 SMNVEV (reference sequence). CDR3 size: 14 residues. The CDR3: CASSVSGLASEQYF. The CDR3 DNA reads TGTGCCAGCAGTGTTAGCGGGCTGGCGTCCGAGCAGTACTTC.

This clone was observed once. The chain carries TRBV27 and TRBJ2-3, with TRBD2 as a possible D gene (6 bases). The V and J ends lost 6 bases and 0 bases respectively, with 16 bases between them. CDR1 is MNHEY and CDR2 is SMNVEV in the germline V gene (reference sequence). This CDR3 has 16 amino acids. The CDR3: CASRPSEGRSTDTQYF. Written as DNA, the CDR3 is TGTGCCAGCAGACCCTCGGAGGGACGCAGCACAGATACGCAGTATTTT.

The rearrangement uses TRBV18 and TRBJ2-1; D may be TRBD2 (5 bases). The CDR3 covers 17 residues. Germline V gene data show CDR1 as KGHSH and CDR2 as LQKENI. V was pared by 2 bases and J by 1 base, with 15 bases between. CDR3 in DNA: TGTGCCAGCTCACCAGGGGATCTAGCTCTTTCCTACAATGAGCAGTTCTTC. This encodes CASSPGDLALSYNEQFF.

The CDR3 DNA sequence: TGTGCCAGCAGCTTAGGCCTAAGGGGGGCGTGGAGCGAGCAGTACTTC. Its translation: CASSLGLRGAWSEQYF. The V and J genes are TRBV13 and TRBJ2-5; D possibly uses TRBD1 or TRBD2 (6 bases each). The end of the DNA is better explained by TRBJ2-7, so the J call may be wrong. The CDR3 spans 16 residues. CDR1 and CDR2 (germline): PRHDT, FYEKMQ (reference sequence).

This clone was recorded once. The gene calls are TRBV27 and TRBJ2-5; D call uncertain. Trimming took off 2 bases at V and 1 base at J, with 11 bases between the two ends. Germline V gene sequence: CDR1 MNHEY, CDR2 SMNVEV (reference sequence). The CDR3 length is 15 residues. The CDR3 sequence is CASSLGLDPQETQYF. In nucleotides, the CDR3 is TGTGCCAGCAGTTTAGGATTGGATCCCCAAGAGACCCAGTACTTC.

In nucleotides, the CDR3 is TGTGCCAGCAGTTTCCTGACTAGCGGGGTCACAGATACGCAGTATTTT. It yields the protein CASSFLTSGVTDTQYF. The chain couples TRBV27 to TRBJ2-3, with TRBD2 matching 11 bases. Germline-derived CDR1 and CDR2 are MNHEY and SMNVEV (reference sequence). CDR3 length: 16 residues. The junction had 4 bases not matched to a gene; V was cut back by 3 bases and J by 2 bases.

The chain links TRBV27 to TRBJ2-7, with 8 positions matching TRBD2. Trimming at V came to 6 bases and at J to 3 bases, leaving 10 bases not matched to a gene. The CDR3 covers 15 residues. Germline V gene lookup returns CDR1 MNHEY and CDR2 SMNVEV (reference sequence). The CDR3 protein is CASRLRSSGNYEQYF. CDR3 sequence (DNA): TGTGCCAGCAGACTCCGAAGTAGCGGGAACTACGAGCAGTACTTC.

The chain couples TRBV28 to TRBJ1-3; the D is unclear. Germline loops: CDR1 MDHEN, CDR2 SYDVKM. This CDR3 spans 15 amino acids. V dropped 6 bases and J dropped 0 bases, with 12 bases sitting between them. The CDR3 sequence: CASSIDSNSGNTIYF. In DNA, the CDR3 is TGTGCCAGCAGCATCGACTCTAACTCTGGAAACACCATATATTTT.

V usage is TRBV28 and J usage is TRBJ2-5; D ambiguous. The DNA matches TRBJ2-7 better at its end, which makes the J call doubtful. This CDR3 comprises 14 residues. CDR1 and CDR2 from the germline V gene are MDHEN and SYDVKM. Written as DNA, the CDR3 is TGTGCCAGCAGTTCGTTTCCCGGAAACTACGAGCAGTACTTC. This encodes CASSSFPGNYEQYF.

V is TRBV5-1 and J is TRBJ1-1; D is uncertain. CDR3 length: 15 residues. V lost 0 bases, J lost 1 base, and 10 bases lay in between. The V gene's germline CDR1 is SGHRS and CDR2 YFSETQ. CDR3 DNA: TGCGCCAGCAGCTTGGGTATGTACAGGAACACTGAAGCTTTCTTT. It yields the protein CASSLGMYRNTEAFF.

The chain carries TRBV7-2 and TRBJ1-5; no firm D call. CDR1 is SGHTA, CDR2 FQGNSA, per germline. CDR3 length: 15 residues. V shed 4 bases and J shed 6 bases, with 16 bases lying between them. CDR3 bases: TGTGCCAGCAGCTCGAGGGATTTTCGGGGTCAGCCCCAGCATTTT. Translated, it gives CASSSRDFRGQPQHF.

The chain recombines TRBV6-1 with TRBJ2-1; 7 bases line up with TRBD1. The CDR3 runs 15 residues. CDR1 is MNHNS and CDR2 is SASEGT in the germline V gene. Trimming took 7 bases from V and 4 from J; bases not matched to a gene: 10. The DNA of the CDR3 is TGTGCCAGCACCGACGGTACAGGGGCGTACAATGAGCAGTTCTTC. It specifies CASTDGTGAYNEQFF.

In regard to this clone: The sample holds other DNA sequences that translate to the same CDR3. The V and J genes are TRBV5-6 and TRBJ1-5; D uncertain. Germline CDR1 is SGHDT and CDR2 is YYEEEE. V lost 0 bases, J lost 3 bases, and 4 bases lay in between. CDR3 length equals 13 residues. The CDR3 region has the DNA TGTGCCAGCAGCTTGGGTTCCAATCAGCCCCAGCATTTT. Amino acid sequence: CASSLGSNQPQHF. Variable domain in full (rest from reference TRBV5-6 and TRBJ1-5): DAGVTQSPTHLIKTRGQQVTLRCSPKSGHDTVSWYQQALGQGPQFIFQYYEEEERQRGNFPDRFSGHQFPNYSSELNVNALLLGDSALYLCASSLGSNQPQHFGDGTRLSIL.

This clone is a singleton in its sample. This chain uses TRBV10-1 with TRBJ1-2; no clear D. V was cut by 5 bases and J by 6 bases, with 13 bases left in between. Germline V lookup: CDR1 WNHNN, CDR2 SYGVQD (reference sequence). The CDR3 covers 13 residues. The CDR3 nucleotides are TGCGCCAGCAGTCTGGACCGCATAGATGGCTACACCTTC. The encoded protein is CASSLDRIDGYTF.

J is TRBJ1-1 and V is TRBV5-8; no reliable D call. This CDR3 is 12 amino acids long. V was clipped by 0 bases and J by 5 bases, with 5 bases between them. Germline lookup yields CDR1 SGHTS and CDR2 YDEGEE. This CDR3 reads CASSLVRTEAFF. CDR3 bases: TGTGCCAGCAGCTTGGTACGGACTGAAGCTTTCTTT.

This sequence joins TRBV20-1 and TRBJ2-2, with unresolved D. V lost 6 bases and J lost 6, with 8 bases in between. The germline gives CDR1 DFQATT, CDR2 SNEGSKA (reference sequence). There are 11 residues in the CDR3. The CDR3 nucleotides are TGCAGTGCCCCGTGGGCCGGGGAGCTGTTTTTT. This sequence encodes CSAPWAGELFF.

In its sample, this clone was seen once. The rearrangement joins TRBV19 to TRBJ2-5; D tentatively reads TRBD1 or TRBD2 (5 bases each). Germline V gene sequence: CDR1 LNHDA, CDR2 SQIVND (reference sequence). V shed 6 bases and J shed 1 base, with 12 bases lying between them. The CDR3 runs 14 residues. CDR3 sequence (DNA): TGTGCCAGTAGCGAGTGGGACGGCCAAGAGACCCAGTACTTC. It yields the protein CASSEWDGQETQYF.

This clone came up once. The chain uses TRBV14 and TRBJ2-1; a weak D match, TRBD2 (5 bases). The V gene's germline CDR1 is SGHDN and CDR2 FVKESK. V lost 0 bases to trimming and J lost 3 bases, with 12 bases between them. The CDR3 loop spans 16 amino acids. CDR3 loop: CASSQEGDLLYNEQFF. CDR3 coding DNA: TGTGCCAGCAGCCAAGAGGGAGATTTGCTCTACAATGAGCAGTTCTTC. Full variable domain (remainder filled in from reference TRBV14 and TRBJ2-1): EAGVTQFPSHSVIEKGQTVTLRCDPISGHDNLYWYRRVMGKEIKFLLHFVKESKQDESGMPNNRFLAERTGGTYSTLKVQPAELEDSGVYFCASSQEGDLLYNEQFFGPGTRLTVL.

The CDR3, as DNA: TGTGCCAGCAGTTTATGGGCTAGCGGGAAAAACAATGAGCAGTTCTTC. This encodes CASSLWASGKNNEQFF. V is TRBV27 and J is TRBJ2-1; 9 bases align to TRBD2. J was trimmed by 5 bases and V by 1 base; bases with no gene match: 6. The CDR3 extends over 16 amino acids. Per germline, CDR1 MNHEY and CDR2 SMNVEV (reference sequence).

The chain joins TRBV19 to TRBJ2-3; 10 bases fit TRBD1. CDR3 length equals 16 residues. The V and J ends lost 2 bases and 5 bases, in that order; junction bases with no gene match: 7. The germline V gene has CDR1 LNHDA and CDR2 SQIVND (reference sequence). In DNA, the CDR3 is TGTGCCAGTAGTATACGGACAGGGGGTTCAAGAGATACGCAGTATTTT. Protein: CASSIRTGGSRDTQYF. The full variable domain, rest sourced from reference TRBV19 and TRBJ2-3, is DGGITQSPKYLFRKEGQNVTLSCEQNLNHDAMYWYRQDPGQGLRLIYYSQIVNDFQKGDIAEGYSVSREKKESFPLTVTSAQKNPTAFYLCASSIRTGGSRDTQYFGPGTRLTVL.

The sample holds one count of this clone. The V call is TRBV28, the J call TRBJ2-7; perhaps TRBD2 as D (6 bases). V shed 8 bases and J shed 2 bases, with 16 bases lying between them. The CDR3 contains 14 residues. Germline V gene lookup returns CDR1 MDHEN and CDR2 SYDVKM. CDR3: CASARSSGAYEQYF. For the CDR3, the DNA is TGTGCCAGCGCCCGGAGTAGCGGCGCCTACGAGCAGTACTTC.